Below are 17 T cell receptor beta chains sequenced from a single sample in a study of blood T cell repertoires in COVID-19. Clones were read by immunoSEQ multiplex PCR, and TCRdb kept only the in-frame ones, dropping some. The table records fewer than 200,000 clones, about four fifths of them present only once. The sample consisted of peripheral blood. The receptors here all came from a woman in her 70s with COVID-19, enrolled during active disease.

The CDR3 DNA is TGTGCCAGCAATCCCACAAAGGGGGCTCCATTTGAGCAGTTCTTC. It yields the protein CASNPTKGAPFEQFF. The V call is TRBV14, the J call TRBJ2-1; 7 bases map to TRBD1. Germline V CDR1 and CDR2: SGHDN, FVKESK. The trim removed 7 bases at V and 9 bases at J, leaving 15 bases unmatched. This CDR3 has 15 amino acids.

V is TRBV7-2 and J is TRBJ2-7; TRBD1 aligns across 7 bases. This CDR3 spans 14 amino acids. Trimming took 4 bases from V and 2 from J; bases not matched to a gene: 5. Germline V gives CDR1 SGHTA, CDR2 FQGNSA. The CDR3 region has the DNA TGTGCCAGCAGCTCGAACAGGGGTCCCTACGAGCAGTACTTC. The encoded protein is CASSSNRGPYEQYF. Based on the CDR3 plus reference TRBV7-2 and TRBJ2-7, the full variable domain is GAGVSQSPSNKVTEKGKDVELRCDPISGHTALYWYRQSLGQGLEFLIYFQGNSAPDKSGLPSDRFSAERTGGSVSTLTIQRTQQEDSAVYLCASSSNRGPYEQYFGPGTRLTVT.

The rearrangement joins TRBV9 to TRBJ2-3; D possibly corresponds to TRBD2 (5 bases). V gave up 1 base and J gave up 0 bases, with 12 bases separating them. This CDR3 has 16 amino acids. Germline loops: CDR1 SGDLS, CDR2 YYNGEE. The CDR3 coding sequence is TGTGCCAGCAGCGTAAGAGGGCCCCTTAGCACAGATACGCAGTATTTT. The encoded protein is CASSVRGPLSTDTQYF.

The chain joins TRBV25-1 to TRBJ1-1; D may be TRBD1 (5 bases). The germline V and J ends were trimmed by 3 bases and 5 bases, with 16 bases remaining between them. This CDR3 region has 15 residues. CDR1 is MGHDK, CDR2 SYGVNS, per germline. Here the CDR3 DNA reads TGTGCCAGCAGTGACCCGACAGTAGGGAGGACTGAAGCTTTCTTT. It yields the protein CASSDPTVGRTEAFF.

The chain couples TRBV24-1 to TRBJ1-2, with D possibly TRBD1 on 5 matching bases. Trimming took 0 bases from V and 14 from J, leaving 15 bases between them. The germline V gene has CDR1 KGHDR and CDR2 SFDVKD. The CDR3 extends over 13 amino acids. Here the CDR3 DNA reads TGTGCCACCAGTGATTTGGGGCAGGGTCATTATACCTTC. Protein sequence: CATSDLGQGHYTF.

This chain connects TRBV5-5 to TRBJ1-4; D unresolved. V lost 4 bases to trimming and J lost 0 bases, with 16 bases between them. The CDR3 length is 17 residues. Looked up from germline, CDR1 is SGHKS and CDR2 is YYEKEE (reference sequence). The chain's CDR3 is CASSTNPIPATNEKLFF. The CDR3 DNA reads as TGTGCCAGCAGCACCAACCCTATCCCGGCAACTAATGAAAAACTGTTTTTT.

The chain links TRBV9 to TRBJ2-1; a weak D match, TRBD1 (6 bases). Deletions cut 9 bases from V and 0 bases from J, with 16 bases between. The CDR3 totals 15 residues. Germline V gene lookup returns CDR1 SGDLS and CDR2 YYNGEE. The CDR3 nucleotides are TGTGCCACCTCGAAGGGGGACACCTCCTACAATGAGCAGTTCTTC. As protein: CATSKGDTSYNEQFF.

The V gene is TRBV3-1 (or the pseudogene TRBV3-2), the J gene TRBJ1-4; possibly TRBD1 for D (6 bases). Looked up from germline, CDR1 is LGHDT and CDR2 is YNNKEL (reference sequence). Deletions cut 1 base from V and 8 bases from J, with 14 bases between. The CDR3 contains 15 residues. As DNA, the CDR3 is TGTGCCAGCAGCCAAGGGACAGCTGCCTGGGAAAAACTGTTTTTT. Protein sequence: CASSQGTAAWEKLFF.

The J gene is TRBJ2-3, the V gene TRBV18; D perhaps matches TRBD2 (6 bases). Looked up from germline, CDR1 is KGHSH and CDR2 is LQKENI. The germline V and J ends were trimmed by 6 bases and 0 bases, with 16 bases remaining between them. The CDR3 extends over 16 amino acids. The CDR3 DNA reads TGTGCCAGCTCCCCTTTGGAGGGAGCTAGCACAGATACGCAGTATTTT. Translation: CASSPLEGASTDTQYF.

The chain couples TRBV7-8 to TRBJ1-1; TRBD1 matches at 7 bases. Germline loops: CDR1 SGHVS, CDR2 FQNEAQ. This CDR3 has 13 amino acids. The junction had 3 bases not matched to a gene; V was cut back by 5 bases and J by 3 bases. CDR3 nucleotides: TGTGCCAGCAGCCCCAGGGGGTACACTGAAGCTTTCTTT. Protein sequence: CASSPRGYTEAFF.

The genes are TRBV7-2 and TRBJ2-1, with 9 bases fitting TRBD2. Germline V gives CDR1 SGHTA, CDR2 FQGNSA. V dropped 5 bases and J dropped 5; count of bases not matched to a gene: 4. The CDR3 extends over 14 amino acids. The CDR3 DNA is TGTGCCAGCAGCGCGGGGGGGAGCAACAATGAGCAGTTCTTC. Its protein is CASSAGGSNNEQFF.

The chain is built from TRBV3-1 (or the pseudogene TRBV3-2) and TRBJ2-7; 7 nucleotides match TRBD2. J gave up 6 bases and V 3 bases, and 14 bases lay outside the gene matches. The CDR3 has 16 amino acids. Germline-derived CDR1 and CDR2 are LGHDT and YNNKEL (reference sequence). CDR3 sequence reads: CASSHLSGGGLGEQYF. CDR3 sequence (DNA): TGTGCCAGCAGCCATCTATCGGGGGGAGGCCTGGGCGAGCAGTACTTC.

The DNA of the CDR3 is TGTGCCAGCAGTGTTAGTCAGGATGGCTACACCTTC. Translation gives CASSVSQDGYTF. The rearrangement links TRBV2 to TRBJ1-2; D is unresolved. The CDR3 extends over 12 amino acids. Germline CDR1 is SNHLY and CDR2 is FYNNEI. V was cut by 4 bases and J by 6 bases, with 9 bases left in between.

The sample holds a few counts of this clone. This chain connects TRBV28 to TRBJ1-5; D is ambiguous. Germline V gene data show CDR1 as MDHEN and CDR2 as SYDVKM. The CDR3 length is 12 residues. V was pared by 5 bases and J by 1 base, with 3 bases between. The CDR3 DNA reads as TGTGCCAGCAGTCAGAGCAATCAGCCCCAGCATTTT. It specifies CASSQSNQPQHF.

The gene calls are TRBV27 and TRBJ1-2; D might be TRBD1 (5 bases). Trimming stripped 5 bases from V and 6 bases from J, with 13 bases between. CDR1 MNHEY and CDR2 SMNVEV come from the germline V gene (reference sequence). The CDR3 sequence is 13 residues long. CDR3 sequence (DNA): TGTGCCAGCAGTCCTACAGGTCGGGATGGCTACACCTTC. It encodes CASSPTGRDGYTF.

The chain combines TRBV18 with TRBJ2-2; possible D gene TRBD1, 5 bases. V lost 6 bases, J lost 5 bases, and 22 bases lay in between. Germline V gene sequence: CDR1 KGHSH, CDR2 LQKENI. The CDR3 consists of 17 residues. The CDR3 spells CASSQRGRGGGTGELFF. The CDR3 DNA is TGTGCCAGCTCCCAAAGGGGAAGAGGTGGTGGAACCGGGGAGCTGTTTTTT.

The chain has TRBV27 and TRBJ1-2; a weak D match, TRBD1 (6 bases). CDR3 length equals 13 residues. The germline V and J ends were trimmed by 6 bases and 4 bases, with 12 bases remaining between them. Germline V lookup: CDR1 MNHEY, CDR2 SMNVEV (reference sequence). CDR3 loop: CASSPGEAYGYTF. CDR3 sequence (DNA): TGTGCCAGCAGCCCAGGGGAAGCCTATGGCTACACCTTC.